Presented here are 30 T cell receptor beta chains from one specimen sequenced in a study of CXCR3-negative and CXCR3-positive naive CD8 T cells. UMI-labeled 5' RACE TRB cDNA libraries were prepared from the cells. TCRdb reprocessed the 5' RACE reads and reports one entry per CDR3 protein, with no DNA. The clone table shows over 100,000 distinct CDR3 sequences, with the ten largest holding under 0.5%. The sequenced material came from naive CXCR3- CD8+ T cells from blood. Subset of the sample: CD45RO-CCR7+CD27+CD95- naive CD8+ T cells lacking CXCR3 (TNR3-). The receptors come from a human donor in good health. Some clones in this sample may be carry-over from other donors' samples.

The J gene is TRBJ2-7, the V gene TRBV28; no DNA is available, so the TRBD1 call from TCRdb remains unchecked. The V gene's germline CDR1 is MDHEN and CDR2 SYDVKM. The CDR3 is 15 residues long. The CDR3 region is CASSPPGRRSYEQYF.

The chain links TRBV28 to TRBJ2-1; TCRdb calls TRBD1, which cannot be checked without DNA. Germline CDR1 MDHEN, CDR2 SYDVKM. This CDR3 has 14 amino acids. CDR3 region: CASSLYGTDNEQFF.

The chain is built from TRBV4-3 and TRBJ2-2; without DNA, the TCRdb call of TRBD1 cannot be checked. CDR1 is LGHNA and CDR2 is YSLEER in the germline V gene. The length of the CDR3 is 17 residues. The CDR3 loop reads CASSHLILGQGGGELFF.

This sequence joins TRBV29-1 and TRBJ2-3; TCRdb's D call, TRBD2, is unchecked because there is no DNA. The CDR3 runs to 17 residues. Germline CDR1 and CDR2: SQVTM and ANQGSEA. Here the CDR3 reads CSVDDGLAGGGTDTQYF.

The rearrangement joins TRBV4-1 to TRBJ2-7; TCRdb's D gene call, TRBD1, goes unchecked for lack of DNA. This CDR3 comprises 13 residues. Germline CDR1 reads MGHRA; CDR2 reads YSYEKL. The CDR3 here is CASSRTTRDRGAF.

The chain combines TRBV6-5 with TRBJ2-1; TCRdb outputs TRBD1, but without DNA this stays unchecked. The CDR3 is made up of 17 amino acids. From germline, CDR1 is MNHEY and CDR2 SVGAGI. CDR3 residues: CASRPQGAYISYNEQFF.

This CDR3 reads CASSLSVSAHEQFF. The chain uses TRBV5-5 and TRBJ2-1; the D gene TCRdb calls, TRBD1, cannot be checked with no DNA. Germline V lookup: CDR1 SGHKS, CDR2 YYEKEE (reference sequence). The CDR3 has 14 amino acids.

V and J are TRBV6-4 and TRBJ2-1. The CDR3 is 11 amino acids. Germline V gene lookup returns CDR1 MRHNA and CDR2 SNTAGT. The CDR3 protein is CASSDFNEQFF.

The CDR3: CASSLEATYDSPLHF. The chain recombines TRBV5-5 with TRBJ1-6. CDR1 is SGHKS and CDR2 is YYEKEE in the germline V gene (reference sequence). This CDR3 is 15 amino acids long.

This sequence joins TRBV30 and TRBJ1-1; there is no DNA to check the TCRdb D call of TRBD1. Germline V lookup: CDR1 GTSNPN, CDR2 SVGIG (reference sequence). The CDR3 runs to 15 residues. This CDR3 is CAWSGGTEMNTEAFF.

The genes are TRBV28 and TRBJ2-1; checking the TCRdb D call of TRBD1 is not possible without DNA. The germline CDR1 and CDR2 sequences are MDHEN and SYDVKM. The CDR3 has 15 residues. CDR3: CASSFSAISGGEQFF.

Here the CDR3 reads CASSQVSRDTANYGYTF. The rearrangement links TRBV4-1 to TRBJ1-2; TCRdb's D gene call, TRBD1, goes unchecked for lack of DNA. The CDR3 loop spans 17 amino acids. CDR1 and CDR2 (germline): MGHRA, YSYEKL.

This CDR3 reads CASSLGEGQGTRPSTDTQYF. The chain uses TRBV21-1 and TRBJ2-3; checking the TCRdb D call of TRBD1 is not possible without DNA. TRBV21-1 is marked as a pseudogene. The CDR3 length is 20 residues.

J is TRBJ1-5 and V is TRBV12-3 or TRBV12-4. The CDR3 spans 14 residues. The CDR3 is CASSRTAANQPQHF.

This chain uses TRBV5-1 with TRBJ1-1. Germline loops: CDR1 SGHRS, CDR2 YFSETQ. The CDR3 loop spans 14 amino acids. The chain's CDR3 is CASSLDSMNTEAFF.

J is TRBJ2-7 and V is TRBV2; the D call of TRBD2 rests on TCRdb alone, since no DNA is present to check it. The CDR3 is made up of 17 amino acids. Germline-derived CDR1 and CDR2 are SNHLY and FYNNEI. CDR3 region: CASSESLGSGPTYEQYF.

V gene TRBV7-2 combines with J gene TRBJ2-3; TCRdb designates TRBD2, a call that cannot be tested without DNA. CDR3 length: 15 amino acids. Germline CDR1 reads SGHTA; CDR2 reads FQGNSA. CDR3: CASSLLRGGTDTQYF.

The chain combines TRBV4-2 with TRBJ2-7; absent DNA, TCRdb's TRBD2 call cannot be checked. CDR1 and CDR2 from the germline V gene are LGHNA and YNFKEQ. The CDR3 loop spans 13 amino acids. CDR3 sequence reads: CASSPGLELEQYF.

V and J are TRBV5-5 and TRBJ1-1. There are 14 residues in the CDR3. Germline V gene lookup returns CDR1 SGHKS and CDR2 YYEKEE (reference sequence). The CDR3 loop is CASSLGYLDTEAFF.

The chain recombines TRBV27 with TRBJ1-5. This CDR3 comprises 14 residues. The germline V gene has CDR1 MNHEY and CDR2 SMNVEV (reference sequence). The CDR3 reads CASSLSDSNQPQHF.

V gene TRBV9 combines with J gene TRBJ2-2. Germline V CDR1 and CDR2: SGDLS, YYNGEE. This CDR3 has 12 residues. CDR3 sequence reads: CASSVDVGELFF.

V gene TRBV5-1 combines with J gene TRBJ2-7; as DNA is missing, the TRBD1 call by TCRdb cannot be tested. CDR3 size: 15 residues. CDR1 is SGHRS and CDR2 is YFSETQ in the germline V gene. The CDR3 spells CASSLAWGAIDEQYF.

The CDR3 loop reads CATSDWTASTGELFF. The chain links TRBV24-1 to TRBJ2-2; TCRdb's D call, TRBD1, is unchecked because there is no DNA. The CDR3 is 15 amino acids. Per the germline V gene, CDR1 is KGHDR and CDR2 is SFDVKD.

This sequence joins TRBV13 and TRBJ1-1; TCRdb outputs TRBD1, but without DNA this stays unchecked. CDR3 size: 13 residues. Germline values: CDR1 PRHDT, CDR2 FYEKMQ (reference sequence). CDR3 in amino acids: CASSPRSGTEAFF.

The chain links TRBV7-9 to TRBJ2-2; lacking DNA, the TRBD1 call made by TCRdb goes unchecked. This CDR3 spans 18 amino acids. Per the germline V gene, CDR1 is SEHNR and CDR2 is FQNEAQ (reference sequence). CDR3 in amino acids: CASSLARLMGQNTGELFF.

The V and J genes are TRBV4-1 and TRBJ2-1; no DNA is available, so the TRBD2 call from TCRdb remains unchecked. CDR1 MGHRA and CDR2 YSYEKL come from the germline V gene. CDR3 size: 13 residues. CDR3 amino acids: CASTGLARNEQFF.

The chain employs TRBV7-9 and TRBJ1-5; TCRdb's D gene call, TRBD1, goes unchecked for lack of DNA. The V gene's germline CDR1 is SEHNR and CDR2 FQNEAQ (reference sequence). CDR3 size: 14 residues. The CDR3 reads CASSPLTGLRSQHF.

V usage is TRBV4-1 and J usage is TRBJ1-5. The CDR3 contains 13 residues. CDR1 is MGHRA and CDR2 is YSYEKL in the germline V gene. The CDR3 is CASSQGGGQPQHF.

This chain links TRBV7-2 with TRBJ2-1; the D call of TRBD2 rests on TCRdb alone, since no DNA is present to check it. This CDR3 contains 15 residues. Germline V lookup: CDR1 SGHTA, CDR2 FQGNSA. The CDR3 is CASSFSLAGAREQFF.

The V call is TRBV6-6, the J call TRBJ2-6; the D call from TCRdb, TRBD1, cannot be confirmed without DNA. The germline V gene encodes CDR1 MNHNY and CDR2 SVGAGI (reference sequence). This CDR3 is 17 amino acids long. Here the CDR3 reads CASSPLAPSSGANVLTF.